The next 10 T cell receptor beta chains were all read from a single sample in a study of blood T cell repertoires in COVID-19. Profiled with immunoSEQ multiplex PCR; TCRdb holds only in-frame clones, not every one. Of around 200,000 clones in the sample, roughly nine tenths are singletons; the top ten hold more than 20%. Sequencing was performed on peripheral blood. These receptors originate from a man aged 65 to 79 with active or convalescent COVID-19.

This rearrangement joins TRBV28 to TRBJ2-5; TRBD2 aligns across 7 bases. The V gene's germline CDR1 is MDHEN and CDR2 SYDVKM. The CDR3 runs to 14 residues. After removal of 4 bases from V and 3 bases from J, the junction contained 5 bases not matched to a gene. CDR3 coding DNA: TGTGCCAGCAGTTACGTACGGGGGGAAGAGACCCAGTACTTC. Protein: CASSYVRGEETQYF.

V gene TRBV19 combines with J gene TRBJ2-3; 7 bases are a match to TRBD2. The germline V gene encodes CDR1 LNHDA and CDR2 SQIVND (reference sequence). CDR3 length equals 16 residues. V was pared by 3 bases and J by 4 bases, with 10 bases of the junction left unmatched. The CDR3 region has the DNA TGTGCCAGTAGTATCCGCGGCGGGAGTACCGCAGATACGCAGTATTTT. Residues: CASSIRGGSTADTQYF.

The chain carries TRBV6-5 and TRBJ1-1, with D possibly matching TRBD1 (6 bases). Per the germline V gene, CDR1 is MNHEY and CDR2 is SVGAGI. This CDR3 has 11 residues. V shed 11 bases and J shed 4 bases, with 11 bases lying between them. The CDR3 bases are TGTGCCGGACAGACGGGCACTGAAGCTTTCTTT. Protein product: CAGQTGTEAFF.

The V gene is TRBV14, the J gene TRBJ1-1; weak D call: TRBD1 (6 bases). This CDR3 is built from 16 residues. Trimming pared 9 bases from V and 0 bases from J, leaving 20 bases between. Germline values: CDR1 SGHDN, CDR2 FVKESK. CDR3 loop: CASHRLGQNMNTEAFF. As DNA, the CDR3 is TGTGCCAGTCACCGGCTAGGACAGAACATGAACACTGAAGCTTTCTTT.

The chain uses TRBV5-1 and TRBJ2-1; D unclear. V was clipped by 2 bases and J by 0 bases, with 9 bases between them. The CDR3 runs 15 residues. Germline V gene lookup returns CDR1 SGHRS and CDR2 YFSETQ. CDR3 sequence (DNA): TGCGCCAGCAGCTTAGAACCGAGCTCCTACAATGAGCAGTTCTTC. This gives the protein CASSLEPSSYNEQFF.

The CDR3 DNA reads as TGTGCCAGCAGTCTAGGACAGGGCAATGGAAACACCATATATTTT. The encoded protein is CASSLGQGNGNTIYF. The V and J genes are TRBV28 and TRBJ1-3; TRBD1 matches at 8 bases. Germline CDR1 and CDR2: MDHEN and SYDVKM. The V and J ends lost 5 bases and 3 bases, in that order; junction bases with no gene match: 6. The CDR3 consists of 15 residues.

V gene TRBV18 combines with J gene TRBJ1-2; no reliable D call. CDR1 is KGHSH and CDR2 is LQKENI in the germline V gene. The CDR3 extends over 15 amino acids. V shed 1 base and J shed 0 bases, with 9 bases lying between them. CDR3 region: CASSPRREANYGYTF. The CDR3 DNA follows: TGTGCCAGCTCACCACGGAGGGAAGCTAACTATGGCTACACCTTC.

V usage is TRBV5-4 and J usage is TRBJ1-2; D unclear. The germline V gene has CDR1 SGHNT and CDR2 YYREEE (reference sequence). This CDR3 contains 12 residues. V lost 4 bases, J lost 3 bases, and 7 bases lay in between. For the CDR3, the DNA is TGTGCCAGCAGCGAGGAATACTATGGCTACACCTTC. Its translation: CASSEEYYGYTF. Drawing the rest from reference TRBV5-4 and TRBJ1-2, the complete variable domain is ETGVTQSPTHLIKTRGQQVTLRCSSQSGHNTVSWYQQALGQGPQFIFQYYREEENGRGNFPPRFSGLQFPNYSSELNVNALELDDSALYLCASSEEYYGYTFGSGTRLTVV.

The gene calls are TRBV7-6 and TRBJ2-5; a weak D match, TRBD2 (6 bases). The ends were cut back, 5 bases at V and 4 bases at J, with 11 bases in the middle. Germline assignment: CDR1 SGHVS and CDR2 FNYEAQ. The CDR3 extends over 13 amino acids. The CDR3 DNA reads as TGTGCCAGCAGCCGGGGGATAAGAGAGACCCAGTACTTC. Its protein product is CASSRGIRETQYF.

The chain joins TRBV7-2 to TRBJ2-2; 7 bases line up with TRBD1. This CDR3 spans 16 amino acids. Germline V gene sequence: CDR1 SGHTA, CDR2 FQGNSA. Trimming removed 0 bases from V and 5 bases from J; junction bases left unmatched: 6. The CDR3 DNA reads TGTGCCAGCAGCTTAGCCATGACAGGGCGAACCGGGGAGCTGTTTTTT. This codes for CASSLAMTGRTGELFF.